This T cell receptor (beta chain) was profiled in a study of long-term antiretroviral therapy in people with HIV. Overall study: By about a decade, the earliest samples predate the 2015 immediate-ART recommendation.

Trimming took 7 bases from V and 9 from J; bases not matched to a gene: 11. Germline lookup yields CDR1 SEHNR and CDR2 FQNEAQ (reference sequence). The length of the CDR3 is 15 residues. This clone has a handful of counts. Its cognate antigen is unknown. Without exception, participants with HIV were treated in the United States. Regarding the study as a whole: Collection spanned 2004 to 2017; ART regimens may be less effective than current ones. At every time point, clones expanded before ART dominated the repertoire.

The immunoSEQ assay was v3.0, run at survey level. This table comes from immunoSEQ multiplex PCR, and its TCRdb copy is limited to in-frame clones, with some not included. The sample contains roughly 34,000 clones, 70% to 80% of which appear only once. V and J are TRBV7-9 and TRBJ1-6; 8 nucleotides match TRBD1. This clonotype was sampled from a man between 18 and 35 years old with HIV. Sequencing used unsorted PBMCs, obtained 1.9 years after starting antiretroviral therapy. DNA of the CDR3: TGTGCCAGCACCTCCGTGGGGCAGGGGGCTTCACCCCTCCACTTT. This codes for CASTSVGQGASPLHF. The whole variable domain, remainder taken from reference TRBV7-9 and TRBJ1-6, is DTGVSQNPRHKITKRGQNVTFRCDPISEHNRLYWYRQTLGQGPEFLTYFQNEAQLEKSRLLSDRFSAERPKGSFSTLEIQRTEQGDSAMYLCASTSVGQGASPLHFGNGTRLTVT.